A single sample is the source of the 22 T cell receptor beta chains below, sequenced in a study of shared clonotypes between healthy human individuals. As defined, naive CD8 cells were CD45RO-negative and positively selected for CCR7, with terminally differentiated effector memory CD45RA+ cells excluded. Some clones are missing from TCRdb's copy, which holds only in-frame ones; the method was immunoSEQ multiplex PCR. The data show some 2.1 million clones, just over 90% seen once. Sequencing was done on a sample of naive CD8+ T cells from PBMCs. All receptors derive from a man aged 18-30 years in good health. Some clones in this sample may be carry-over from other donors' samples.

J is TRBJ2-7 and V is TRBV9; 8 positions match TRBD1. The CDR3 is 16 amino acids. J lost 7 bases, V lost 0 bases, and 12 bases had no gene match. Germline lookup yields CDR1 SGDLS and CDR2 YYNGEE. The CDR3 region is CASSVVPATGGGEQYF. The CDR3 DNA reads TGTGCCAGCAGCGTAGTCCCCGCTACAGGGGGTGGGGAGCAGTACTTC.

This CDR3 is CASSLTGAGNQPQHF. The CDR3 DNA reads as TGTGCCAGCAGCCTCACAGGGGCCGGCAATCAGCCCCAGCATTTT. V is TRBV5-6 and J is TRBJ1-5; 7 bases agree with TRBD1. This CDR3 spans 15 amino acids. The ends lost 4 bases at V and 2 bases at J; junction bases unmatched: 6. CDR1 is SGHDT and CDR2 is YYEEEE in the germline V gene.

This chain uses TRBV29-1 with TRBJ2-4, with 8 bases matching TRBD2. The V gene's germline CDR1 is SQVTM and CDR2 ANQGSEA. The CDR3 runs to 15 residues. The ends lost 5 bases at V and 9 bases at J; junction bases unmatched: 15. The CDR3 sequence is CSVSGGGRKESIQYF. The CDR3 coding sequence is TGCAGCGTTTCCGGGGGCGGGAGGAAGGAAAGCATTCAGTACTTC. The variable domain in full, with the rest retrieved from reference TRBV29-1 and TRBJ2-4, is SAVISQKPSRDICQRGTSLTIQCQVDSQVTMMFWYRQQPGQSLTLIATANQGSEATYESGFVIDKFPISRPNLTFSTLTVSNMSPEDSSIYLCSVSGGGRKESIQYFGAGTRLSVL.

This rearrangement joins TRBV9 to TRBJ2-2; D not resolved. CDR1 is SGDLS and CDR2 is YYNGEE in the germline V gene. The CDR3 totals 12 residues. V lost 0 bases and J 9 bases, leaving 6 bases between the germline ends. The CDR3 sequence: CASSVGRRELFF. The CDR3 DNA reads as TGTGCCAGCAGCGTAGGTAGGAGGGAGCTGTTTTTT.

The chain uses TRBV28 and TRBJ2-7; 8 bases map to TRBD2. This CDR3 has 13 residues. Germline assignment: CDR1 MDHEN and CDR2 SYDVKM. J lost 2 bases, V lost 4 bases, and 1 base had no gene match. The CDR3 DNA follows: TGTGCCAGCAGTTCCGGGAGGGCCTACGAGCAGTACTTC. Translated: CASSSGRAYEQYF. The full variable domain, in which reference TRBV28 and TRBJ2-7 provide the parts outside the CDR3, is DVKVTQSSRYLVKRTGEKVFLECVQDMDHENMFWYRQDPGLGLRLIYFSYDVKMKEKGDIPEGYSVSREKKERFSLILESASTNQTSMYLCASSSGRAYEQYFGPGTRLTVT.

The chain recombines TRBV4-1 with TRBJ2-6; possibly TRBD2 for D (6 bases). This CDR3 spans 16 amino acids. Germline CDR1 is MGHRA and CDR2 is YSYEKL. The V and J ends lost 5 bases and 0 bases respectively, with 11 bases between them. The CDR3 protein is CASSAIGGSGANVLTF. CDR3 bases: TGCGCCAGCAGCGCCATCGGGGGCTCTGGGGCCAACGTCCTGACTTTC.

The chain combines TRBV7-7 with TRBJ2-1; D possibly corresponds to TRBD1 (6 bases). Germline V gives CDR1 SSHAT, CDR2 FNYEAQ (reference sequence). The CDR3 has 14 residues. Trimming took 6 bases from V and 6 from J, leaving 15 bases between them. CDR3 protein: CASSPVRDINEQFF. CDR3 bases: TGTGCCAGCAGTCCCGTCCGGGACATCAATGAGCAGTTCTTC.

The V gene is TRBV7-9, the J gene TRBJ1-1, with a tentative D call TRBD1 (6 bases). This CDR3 comprises 15 residues. The V end was cut by 7 bases, the J end by 6 bases, with 21 bases between. Germline CDR1 and CDR2: SEHNR and FQNEAQ (reference sequence). The DNA for the CDR3 is TGTGCCAGCACCCCCGTTCGACAGGCGGGCGCTGAAGCTTTCTTT. Its protein product is CASTPVRQAGAEAFF.

Concerning this clone itself: Distinct nucleotide sequences in the sample also encode this CDR3. V usage is TRBV9 and J usage is TRBJ2-7; D unclear. The CDR3 covers 15 residues. Germline CDR1 is SGDLS and CDR2 is YYNGEE. The V end was cut by 0 bases, the J end by 0 bases, with 10 bases between. Here the CDR3 DNA reads TGTGCCAGCAGCGTAGGGGCAGCGAGCTCCTACGAGCAGTACTTC. Translated: CASSVGAASSYEQYF.

About this clone: Other DNA sequences in the sample encode the same CDR3. The rearrangement links TRBV27 to TRBJ2-1; no firm D call. The CDR3 has 11 residues. The germline gives CDR1 MNHEY, CDR2 SMNVEV (reference sequence). Trimming shortened V by 2 bases and J by 9 bases, and 5 bases separated the two germline ends. CDR3 residues: CASSLGPEQFF. The DNA for the CDR3 is TGTGCCAGCAGTTTAGGGCCTGAGCAGTTCTTC.

The chain carries TRBV6-1 and TRBJ2-2; perhaps TRBD2 as D (6 bases). CDR3 size: 17 residues. Trimming removed 0 bases at V and 1 base at J, with 12 bases between. From germline, CDR1 is MNHNS and CDR2 SASEGT. CDR3 sequence: CASSEAWGVQNTGELFF. Written as DNA, the CDR3 is TGTGCCAGCAGTGAAGCGTGGGGGGTACAGAACACCGGGGAGCTGTTTTTT.

The chain recombines TRBV10-1 with TRBJ2-7; D assignment may be TRBD1 or TRBD2 (6 bases each). The length of the CDR3 is 16 residues. Trimming took 6 bases from V and 7 from J, leaving 25 bases between them. CDR1 and CDR2 from the germline V gene are WNHNN and SYGVQD (reference sequence). The CDR3 loop reads CASRRRWGAPVLEQYF. The CDR3, as DNA: TGCGCCAGCAGGAGGAGGTGGGGGGCGCCGGTGTTGGAGCAGTACTTC.

This rearrangement joins TRBV27 to TRBJ2-5; D is possibly TRBD2 (5 bases). Trimming removed 7 bases at V and 7 bases at J, with 13 bases between. CDR1 MNHEY and CDR2 SMNVEV come from the germline V gene (reference sequence). There are 12 residues in the CDR3. CDR3: CASMDSHRTQYF. DNA for the CDR3: TGTGCCAGCATGGACTCGCACCGGACCCAGTACTTC.

The chain links TRBV19 to TRBJ1-4; 7 nucleotides agree with TRBD1. The V gene end was trimmed by 5 bases and the J gene end by 6 bases; junction bases not matched to a gene: 12. The CDR3 totals 16 residues. Germline V lookup: CDR1 LNHDA, CDR2 SQIVND (reference sequence). CDR3 DNA: TGTGCCAGTAGTCCCCGTGGGGACAGTGGGGATGAAAAACTGTTTTTT. Translation gives CASSPRGDSGDEKLFF.

The J gene is TRBJ2-7, the V gene TRBV27; D is uncertain. Trimming took off 2 bases at V and 5 bases at J, with 10 bases between the two ends. In germline, CDR1 is MNHEY, CDR2 SMNVEV (reference sequence). The CDR3 is 13 amino acids. In nucleotides, the CDR3 is TGTGCCAGCAGTTTAGGGTTATCTGACGAGCAGTACTTC. Protein product: CASSLGLSDEQYF.

This CDR3 reads CASSPAAGVSGELFF. CDR3 DNA sequence: TGCGCCAGCAGCCCTGCGGCGGGAGTTAGCGGGGAGCTGTTTTTT. V and J are TRBV4-1 and TRBJ2-2, with 7 bases lining up with TRBD2. CDR1 MGHRA and CDR2 YSYEKL come from the germline V gene. This CDR3 spans 15 amino acids. J lost 7 bases, V lost 4 bases, and 9 bases had no gene match.

A note on this clone: The same CDR3 also results from other DNA sequences found in this sample. The chain joins TRBV27 to TRBJ1-2; 7 bases match TRBD1. CDR1 is MNHEY, CDR2 SMNVEV, per germline (reference sequence). V dropped 2 bases and J dropped 4; count of bases not matched to a gene: 4. The CDR3 runs to 14 residues. In DNA form, the CDR3 reads TGTGCCAGCAGTTTAGTTCAGGGGGGCTATGGCTACACCTTC. It is translated as CASSLVQGGYGYTF.

The chain is built from TRBV6-6 and TRBJ2-7; 11 bases line up with TRBD1. Trimming removed 6 bases from V and 2 bases from J; junction bases left unmatched: 3. The CDR3 loop spans 14 amino acids. Germline-derived CDR1 and CDR2 are MNHNY and SVGAGI (reference sequence). In DNA, the CDR3 is TGTGCCAGCAGCGGGACAGGGGGTACCTACGAGCAGTACTTC. This sequence encodes CASSGTGGTYEQYF.

The V and J genes are TRBV7-9 and TRBJ1-3; weak D call: TRBD1 (5 bases). Germline CDR1 SEHNR, CDR2 FQNEAQ (reference sequence). Trimming pared 1 base from V and 4 bases from J, leaving 11 bases between. CDR3 length equals 15 residues. CDR3 DNA sequence: TGTGCCAGCAGCTTAGAGAAGGGGCTCGGAAACACCATATATTTT. As protein: CASSLEKGLGNTIYF.

The V and J genes are TRBV7-9 and TRBJ2-7; TRBD2 aligns across 14 bases. Trimming took 3 bases from V and 6 from J; bases not matched to a gene: 10. CDR3 length equals 17 residues. From germline, CDR1 is SEHNR and CDR2 FQNEAQ (reference sequence). In nucleotides, the CDR3 is TGTGCCAGCAGCTTGGGGGGACTAGCGGGAGAGGTAGCCGAGCAGTACTTC. Its protein is CASSLGGLAGEVAEQYF.

V is TRBV11-3 and J is TRBJ2-5; D is undetermined. The CDR3 has 14 residues. Germline assignment: CDR1 SGHNT and CDR2 YENEEA. V lost 0 bases and J lost 1, with 6 bases in between. The CDR3 DNA follows: TGTGCCAGCAGCTTAGACCCCGTCCAAGAGACCCAGTACTTC. This gives the protein CASSLDPVQETQYF.

This clone was found once. The V gene is TRBV4-3, the J gene TRBJ2-7; the match to TRBD2 covers 12 bases. V shed 1 base, J shed 6 bases, and the junction held 4 bases outside the gene matches. The germline CDR1 and CDR2 sequences are LGHNA and YSLEER. This CDR3 region has 15 residues. CDR3 nucleotides: TGCGCCAGCAGCCAAGGGACTAGCGGGATTTCCGAGCAGTACTTC. Residues: CASSQGTSGISEQYF.